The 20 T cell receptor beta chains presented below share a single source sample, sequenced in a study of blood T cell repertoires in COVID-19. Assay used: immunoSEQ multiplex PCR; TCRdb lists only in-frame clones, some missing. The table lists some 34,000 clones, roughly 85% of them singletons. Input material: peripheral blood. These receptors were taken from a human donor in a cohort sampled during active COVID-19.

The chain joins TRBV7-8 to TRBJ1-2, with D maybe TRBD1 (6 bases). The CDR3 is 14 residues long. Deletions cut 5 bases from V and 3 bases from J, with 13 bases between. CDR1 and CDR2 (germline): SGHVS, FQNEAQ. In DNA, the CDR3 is TGTGCCAGCAGCGAGCGGGACACCGACTATGGCTACACCTTC. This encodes CASSERDTDYGYTF.

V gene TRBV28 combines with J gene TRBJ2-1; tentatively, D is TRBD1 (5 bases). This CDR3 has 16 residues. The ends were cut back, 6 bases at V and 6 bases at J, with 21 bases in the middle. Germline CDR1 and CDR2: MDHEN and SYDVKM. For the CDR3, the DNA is TGTGCCAGCAGCGAAACTTCAGGGTCCCTCAGCAATGAGCAGTTCTTC. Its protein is CASSETSGSLSNEQFF.

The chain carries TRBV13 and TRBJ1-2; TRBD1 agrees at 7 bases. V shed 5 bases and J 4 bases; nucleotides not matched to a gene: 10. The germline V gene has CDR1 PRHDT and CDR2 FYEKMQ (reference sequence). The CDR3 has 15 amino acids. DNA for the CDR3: TGTGCCAGCAGCCCCGGCCCCGCAGGGGGCTATGGCTACACCTTC. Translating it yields CASSPGPAGGYGYTF.

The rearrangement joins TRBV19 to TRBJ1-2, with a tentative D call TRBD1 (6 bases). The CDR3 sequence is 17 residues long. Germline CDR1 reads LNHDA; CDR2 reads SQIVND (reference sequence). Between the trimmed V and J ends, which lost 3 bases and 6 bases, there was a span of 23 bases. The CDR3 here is CASSIHSGGSPADGYTF. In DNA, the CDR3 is TGTGCCAGTAGTATCCATTCGGGGGGCAGCCCGGCAGATGGCTACACCTTC.

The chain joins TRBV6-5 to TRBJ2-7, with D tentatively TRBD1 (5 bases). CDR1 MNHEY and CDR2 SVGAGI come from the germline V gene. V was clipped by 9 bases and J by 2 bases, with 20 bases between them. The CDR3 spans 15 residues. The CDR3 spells CASLPTPDRAYEQYF. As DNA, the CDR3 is TGTGCCAGTTTACCCACCCCCGACAGAGCCTACGAGCAGTACTTC.

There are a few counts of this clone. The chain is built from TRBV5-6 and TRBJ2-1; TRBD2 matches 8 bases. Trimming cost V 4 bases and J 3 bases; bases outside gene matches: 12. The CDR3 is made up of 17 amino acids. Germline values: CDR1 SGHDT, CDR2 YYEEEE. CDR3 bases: TGTGCCAGCAGCGCCCTCTCCACTAGCGGCCACTACAATGAGCAGTTCTTC. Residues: CASSALSTSGHYNEQFF.

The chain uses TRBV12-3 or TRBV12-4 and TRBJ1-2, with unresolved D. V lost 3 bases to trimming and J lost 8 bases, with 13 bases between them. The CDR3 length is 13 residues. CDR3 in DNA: TGTGCCAGCAGTTTGCCCGGGGATGGAGGCTACACCTTC. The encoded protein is CASSLPGDGGYTF.

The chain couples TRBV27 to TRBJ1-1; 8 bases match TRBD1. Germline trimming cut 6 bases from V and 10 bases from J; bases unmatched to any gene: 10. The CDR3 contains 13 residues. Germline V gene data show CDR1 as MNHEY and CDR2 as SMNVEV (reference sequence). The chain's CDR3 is CASRPPGGGAAFF. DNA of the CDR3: TGTGCCAGCAGACCCCCAGGGGGCGGCGCAGCTTTCTTT.

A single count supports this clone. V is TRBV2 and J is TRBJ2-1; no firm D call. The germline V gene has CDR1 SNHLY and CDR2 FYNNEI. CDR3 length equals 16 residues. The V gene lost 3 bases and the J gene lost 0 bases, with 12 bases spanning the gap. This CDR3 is CASSDGWRSSYNEQFF. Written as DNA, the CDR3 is TGTGCCAGCAGTGACGGGTGGCGGAGCTCCTACAATGAGCAGTTCTTC.

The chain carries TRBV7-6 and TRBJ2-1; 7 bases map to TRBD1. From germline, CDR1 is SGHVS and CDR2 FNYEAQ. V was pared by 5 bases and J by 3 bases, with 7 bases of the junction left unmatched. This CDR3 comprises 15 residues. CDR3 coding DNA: TGTGCCAGCAGCGAAGGACAGGTCGACTACAATGAGCAGTTCTTC. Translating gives CASSEGQVDYNEQFF.

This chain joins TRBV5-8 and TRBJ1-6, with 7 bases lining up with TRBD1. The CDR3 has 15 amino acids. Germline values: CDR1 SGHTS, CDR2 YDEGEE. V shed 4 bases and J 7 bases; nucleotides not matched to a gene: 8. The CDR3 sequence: CASSGGDSGNSPLHF. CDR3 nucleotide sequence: TGTGCCAGCAGCGGCGGGGACAGTGGAAATTCACCCCTCCACTTT.

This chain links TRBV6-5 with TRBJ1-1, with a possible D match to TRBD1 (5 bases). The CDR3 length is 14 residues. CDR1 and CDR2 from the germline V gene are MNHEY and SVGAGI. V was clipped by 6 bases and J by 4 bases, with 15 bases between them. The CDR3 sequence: CASRLQGWGTEAFF. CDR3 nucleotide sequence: TGTGCCAGCAGACTCCAGGGATGGGGCACTGAAGCTTTCTTT.

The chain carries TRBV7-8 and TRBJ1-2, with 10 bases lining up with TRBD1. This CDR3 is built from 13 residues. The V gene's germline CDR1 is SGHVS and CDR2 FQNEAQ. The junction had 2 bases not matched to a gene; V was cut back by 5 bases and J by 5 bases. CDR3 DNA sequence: TGTGCCAGCAGCCGGACAGGGGGGTATGGCTACACCTTC. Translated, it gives CASSRTGGYGYTF.

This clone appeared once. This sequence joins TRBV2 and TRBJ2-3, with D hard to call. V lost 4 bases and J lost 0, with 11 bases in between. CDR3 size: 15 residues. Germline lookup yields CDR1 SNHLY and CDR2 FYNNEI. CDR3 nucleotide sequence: TGTGCCAGCAGTGCCGGCAGACAAAGCACAGATACGCAGTATTTT. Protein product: CASSAGRQSTDTQYF.

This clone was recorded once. CDR3: CASSLPGLAGQNEQFF. CDR3 nucleotides: TGTGCCAGCTCACTCCCAGGACTAGCGGGCCAAAATGAGCAGTTCTTC. The chain is built from TRBV18 and TRBJ2-1, with 11 bases lining up with TRBD2. The CDR3 totals 16 residues. Germline V CDR1 and CDR2: KGHSH, LQKENI. Trimming cost V 4 bases and J 7 bases; bases outside gene matches: 9.

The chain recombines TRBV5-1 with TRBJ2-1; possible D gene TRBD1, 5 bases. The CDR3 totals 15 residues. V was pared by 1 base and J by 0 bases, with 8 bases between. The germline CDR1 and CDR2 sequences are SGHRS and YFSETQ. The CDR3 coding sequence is TGCGCCAGCAGCTTGACTCAGGGCTCCTACAATGAGCAGTTCTTC. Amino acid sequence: CASSLTQGSYNEQFF.

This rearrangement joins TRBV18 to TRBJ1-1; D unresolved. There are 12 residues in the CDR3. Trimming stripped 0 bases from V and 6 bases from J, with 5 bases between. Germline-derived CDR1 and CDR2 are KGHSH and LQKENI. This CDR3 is CASSPPLSEAFF. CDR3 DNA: TGTGCCAGCTCACCACCATTATCTGAAGCTTTCTTT. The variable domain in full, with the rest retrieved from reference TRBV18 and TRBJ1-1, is NAGVMQNPRHLVRRRGQEARLRCSPMKGHSHVYWYRQLPEEGLKFMVYLQKENIIDESGMPKERFSAEFPKEGPSILRIQQVVRGDSAAYFCASSPPLSEAFFGQGTRLTVV.

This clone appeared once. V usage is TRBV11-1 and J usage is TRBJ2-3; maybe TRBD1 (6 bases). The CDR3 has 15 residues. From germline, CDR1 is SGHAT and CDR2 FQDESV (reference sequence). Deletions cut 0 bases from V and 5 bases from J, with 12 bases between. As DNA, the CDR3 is TGTGCCAGCAGCTTAGCACAGGGTTCTCAAGATACGCAGTATTTT. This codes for CASSLAQGSQDTQYF.

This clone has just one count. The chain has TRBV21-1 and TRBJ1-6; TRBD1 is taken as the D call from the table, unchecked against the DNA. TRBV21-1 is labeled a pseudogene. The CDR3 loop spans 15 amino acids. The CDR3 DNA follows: TGTGCCAGCAGCCCCCGGACAGTGGATAATTCACCCCTCCACTTT. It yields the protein CASSPRTVDNSPLHF.

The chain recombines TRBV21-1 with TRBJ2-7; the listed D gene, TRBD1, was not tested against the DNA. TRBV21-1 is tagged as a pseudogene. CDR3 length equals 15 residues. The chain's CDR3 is CASSKEGSGFCEQYF. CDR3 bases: TGTGCCAGCAGCAAAGAAGGGTCAGGGTTCTGCGAGCAGTACTTC.